These 15 T cell receptor beta chains originate from one sample sequenced in a study of T-cell reconstitution after alpha-beta-depleted transplantation in children. TCRbeta library construction was performed incorporating unique molecular identifiers. TCRdb re-analysed the PCR reads in MiXCR, keeping a single row per CDR3 protein. The table lists 300,000 or so distinct CDR3 sequences, over 20% of them singletons. The sample consisted of PBMCs, mostly from graft donor cells, taken 180 days after TCRalphabeta/CD19-depleted stem cell transplant. The receptor set was obtained from a male patient aged 5 to 17 who had a stem cell transplant for acute lymphoblastic leukemia, so the T cells may come from the graft donor.

V gene TRBV6-2 or TRBV6-3 combines with J gene TRBJ1-1; the D gene is possibly TRBD1 (5 bases). The CDR3 is 14 amino acids. Trimming left V 6 bases short and J 1 base short, with 12 bases between. The germline V gene has CDR1 MNHEY and CDR2 SVGEGT. The CDR3 nucleotides are TGTGCCAGCAGCCCGGGGGGGACGAACACTGAAGCTTTCTTT. It yields the protein CASSPGGTNTEAFF.

The gene calls are TRBV5-1 and TRBJ2-7; 7 bases agree with TRBD1. The CDR3 is 15 amino acids. Germline CDR1 is SGHRS and CDR2 is YFSETQ. With V trimmed by 6 bases and J by 5 bases, 14 bases remained unmatched. CDR3: CASNPTETGHHEQYF. CDR3 DNA: TGCGCCAGCAACCCCACCGAGACAGGGCACCACGAGCAGTACTTC.

The sample holds a few counts of this clonotype. The chain is built from TRBV12-3 or TRBV12-4 and TRBJ2-1; D could derive from TRBD1 or TRBD2 (5 bases each). The CDR3 extends over 14 amino acids. Trimming stripped 8 bases from V and 12 bases from J, with 23 bases between. The CDR3, as DNA: TGTGCCAGCGCTTCCGGGGCCCCCACGGGTGGGCAGTTCTTC. Translating it yields CASASGAPTGGQFF.

The chain has TRBV5-1 and TRBJ2-2, with a tentative D call TRBD2 (6 bases). Germline V gene lookup returns CDR1 SGHRS and CDR2 YFSETQ. The CDR3 has 12 amino acids. Trimming cost V 5 bases and J 5 bases, with 7 bases left between them. CDR3: CASRGGTGELFF. The DNA of the CDR3 is TGCGCCAGCAGGGGAGGAACCGGGGAGCTGTTTTTT.

This clonotype was recorded at least ten times. The chain is built from TRBV5-1 and TRBJ1-1; D remains ambiguous. CDR3 length equals 14 residues. V was trimmed by 0 bases and J by 1 base, leaving 7 bases between them. Germline CDR1 SGHRS, CDR2 YFSETQ. The CDR3 protein is CASSLDGQNTEAFF. The CDR3 DNA reads as TGCGCCAGCAGCTTGGACGGTCAGAACACTGAAGCTTTCTTT.

CDR3 nucleotide sequence: TGTGCCAGCGGGGGCCCGGGGGTGACTGGAAACACCATATATTTT. Protein product: CASGGPGVTGNTIYF. The chain has TRBV25-1 and TRBJ1-3; the D gene is possibly TRBD1 (6 bases). The CDR3 has 15 residues. V lost 8 bases and J lost 2, with 16 bases in between. Germline loops: CDR1 MGHDK, CDR2 SYGVNS.

The chain has TRBV9 and TRBJ2-7; 7 positions agree with TRBD1. CDR1 SGDLS and CDR2 YYNGEE come from the germline V gene. V was pared by 0 bases and J by 7 bases, with 10 bases of the junction left unmatched. The CDR3 totals 15 residues. The CDR3 sequence is CASSVGRQGTGEQYF. The CDR3 DNA reads TGTGCCAGCAGCGTAGGGAGACAGGGAACGGGGGAGCAGTACTTC. Supplemented by reference TRBV9 and TRBJ2-7, the full variable domain reads DSGVTQTPKHLITATGQRVTLRCSPRSGDLSVYWYQQSLDQGLQFLIQYYNGEERAKGNILERFSAQQFPDLHSELNLSSLELGDSALYFCASSVGRQGTGEQYFGPGTRLTVT.

This rearrangement joins TRBV4-1 to TRBJ1-5; maybe TRBD1 (5 bases). The CDR3 runs 15 residues. Trimming removed 3 bases from V and 4 bases from J, with 13 bases in between. CDR1 is MGHRA, CDR2 YSYEKL, per germline. Written as DNA, the CDR3 is TGCGCCAGCAGCCAGATTGGGACGGAAAATCAGCCCCAGCATTTT. Translated: CASSQIGTENQPQHF.

The chain joins TRBV7-3 to TRBJ2-5, with D perhaps TRBD1 (5 bases). The germline V gene has CDR1 SGHTA and CDR2 FQGTGA. The V gene lost 0 bases and the J gene lost 2 bases, with 7 bases spanning the gap. This CDR3 has 14 residues. CDR3 coding DNA: TGTGCCAGCAGCTTAACTAGACAGCAAGAGACCCAGTACTTC. Its translation is CASSLTRQQETQYF.

V gene TRBV5-1 combines with J gene TRBJ2-3; D is perhaps TRBD2 (5 bases). Germline lookup yields CDR1 SGHRS and CDR2 YFSETQ. The CDR3 runs 15 residues. Deletions cut 2 bases from V and 2 bases from J, with 12 bases between. CDR3 DNA sequence: TGCGCCAGCAGCTTAGGACTTAAAACCACAGATACGCAGTATTTT. Translated: CASSLGLKTTDTQYF.

This clonotype was detected a few times. The V gene is TRBV20-1, the J gene TRBJ1-3, with D unclear. This CDR3 is 14 amino acids long. The ends were cut back, 7 bases at V and 2 bases at J, with 15 bases in the middle. Germline-derived CDR1 and CDR2 are DFQATT and SNEGSKA (reference sequence). For the CDR3, the DNA is TGCAGTGGTAGGCCAGGCCAAACTGGAAACACCATATATTTT. It encodes CSGRPGQTGNTIYF.

In its sample, this clonotype was seen a few times. The chain carries TRBV10-3 and TRBJ2-3; 7 bases agree with TRBD1. The CDR3 is 15 residues long. The J segment lost 2 bases and the V segment lost 6 bases, leaving 8 bases of the junction unmatched. Germline V gene data show CDR1 as ENHRY and CDR2 as SYGVKD. CDR3 protein: CAIRSDRANTDTQYF. CDR3 nucleotides: TGTGCCATCAGATCAGACAGGGCCAACACAGATACGCAGTATTTT.

This clonotype has a handful of counts. V is TRBV5-1 and J is TRBJ2-3; TRBD2 matches at 13 bases. Germline CDR1 is SGHRS and CDR2 is YFSETQ. V was pared by 2 bases and J by 2 bases, with 11 bases of the junction left unmatched. CDR3 length equals 19 residues. CDR3 sequence reads: CASSFGTSGIKISTDTQYF. As DNA, the CDR3 is TGCGCCAGCAGCTTCGGGACTAGCGGGATCAAAATTTCCACAGATACGCAGTATTTT.

The rearrangement links TRBV14 to TRBJ2-1; D may be TRBD1 (6 bases). Trimming removed 6 bases at V and 3 bases at J, with 15 bases between. CDR1 is SGHDN, CDR2 FVKESK, per germline. CDR3 length: 15 amino acids. CDR3 sequence reads: CASRQGDTYYNEQFF. The DNA of the CDR3 is TGTGCCAGCAGACAGGGCGACACCTACTACAATGAGCAGTTCTTC.

The V call is TRBV21-1, the J call TRBJ2-5; TRBD2, the D gene given by the table, was not confirmed from the DNA. TRBV21-1 is recorded as a pseudogene. The length of the CDR3 is 16 residues. This chain's CDR3 is CASSKNNPSGRETQYF. The CDR3 DNA reads as TGTGCCAGCAGCAAAAATAATCCTAGCGGGAGGGAGACCCAGTACTTC.